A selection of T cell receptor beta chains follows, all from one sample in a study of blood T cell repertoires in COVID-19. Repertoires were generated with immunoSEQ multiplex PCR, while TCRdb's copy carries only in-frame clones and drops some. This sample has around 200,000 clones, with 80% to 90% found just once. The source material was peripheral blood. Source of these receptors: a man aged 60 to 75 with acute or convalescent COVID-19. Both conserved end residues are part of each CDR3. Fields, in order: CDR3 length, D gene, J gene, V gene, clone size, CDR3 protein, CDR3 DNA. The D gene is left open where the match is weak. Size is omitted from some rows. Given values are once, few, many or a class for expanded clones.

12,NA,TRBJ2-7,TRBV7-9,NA,CAGGRLEGEQYF,TGTGCCGGGGGGAGACTGGAGGGCGAGCAGTACTTC
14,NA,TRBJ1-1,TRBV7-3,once,CASRRAGTSTEAFF,TGTGCCAGCCGGAGGGCAGGGACGAGCACTGAAGCTTTCTTT
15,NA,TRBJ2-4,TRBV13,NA,CASSSPPLLKNIQYF,TGTGCCAGCAGCTCCCCCCCCCTTCTTAAAAACATTCAGTACTTC
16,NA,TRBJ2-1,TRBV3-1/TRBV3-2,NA,CASSIRPGLTYNEQFF,TGTGCCAGCAGCATCCGGCCAGGGCTAACGTACAATGAGCAGTTCTTC
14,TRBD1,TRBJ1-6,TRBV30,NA,CAWMGQGRNSPLHF,TGTGCCTGGATGGGACAGGGCAGAAATTCACCCCTCCACTTT
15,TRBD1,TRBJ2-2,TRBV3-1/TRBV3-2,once,CASRRQGMNTGELFF,TGTGCCAGCAGGCGACAGGGAATGAACACCGGGGAGCTGTTTTTT
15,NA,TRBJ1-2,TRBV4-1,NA,CASSFLGSGPAGYTF,TGCGCCAGCAGCTTCCTAGGTTCAGGGCCCGCGGGCTACACCTTC
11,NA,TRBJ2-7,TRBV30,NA,CAWSGTYEQYF,TGTGCCTGGAGTGGTACCTACGAGCAGTACTTC
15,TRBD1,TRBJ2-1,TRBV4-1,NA,CASSQDWDRYNEQFF,TGCGCCAGCAGCCAAGATTGGGACAGATACAATGAGCAGTTCTTC
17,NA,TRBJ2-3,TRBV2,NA,CASSEASGSGNTDTQYF,TGTGCCAGCAGTGAAGCGAGCGGTAGCGGAAACACAGATACGCAGTATTTT
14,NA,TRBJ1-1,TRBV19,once,CASSIRQRGTEAFF,TGTGCCAGTAGTATTCGACAGCGGGGCACTGAAGCTTTCTTT
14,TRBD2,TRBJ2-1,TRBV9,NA,CASSQSGSWNEQFF,TGTGCCAGCAGCCAAAGCGGGAGTTGGAATGAGCAGTTCTTC
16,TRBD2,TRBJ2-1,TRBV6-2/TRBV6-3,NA,CASSYPGLAVYNEQFF,TGTGCCAGCAGTTACCCGGGACTAGCGGTTTACAATGAGCAGTTCTTC
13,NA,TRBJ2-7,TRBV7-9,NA,CASRLSGPDEQYF,TGTGCCAGCAGACTTTCAGGGCCGGACGAGCAGTACTTC
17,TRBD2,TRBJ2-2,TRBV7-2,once,CASSFVGTSGNTGELFF,TGTGCCAGCAGCTTCGTTGGGACTAGCGGGAACACCGGGGAGCTGTTTTTT
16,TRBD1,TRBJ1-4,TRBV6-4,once,CASFPGTGKGSEKLFF,TGTGCCAGCTTCCCCGGGACAGGAAAGGGGAGTGAAAAACTGTTTTTT
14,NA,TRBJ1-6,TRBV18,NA,CASSARQTDSPLHF,TGTGCCAGCTCAGCGCGACAGACAGATTCACCCCTCCACTTT
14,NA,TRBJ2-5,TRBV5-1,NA,CASSLDGVGETQYF,TGCGCCAGCAGCTTGGACGGGGTTGGGGAGACCCAGTACTTC
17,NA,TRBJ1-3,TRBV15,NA,CATSRRGHRSTGNTIYF,TGTGCCACCAGCAGAAGGGGACATAGGTCGACTGGAAACACCATATATTTT
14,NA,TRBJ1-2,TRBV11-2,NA,CASSLFDSTGGYTF,TGTGCCAGCAGCTTATTTGACAGTACGGGTGGCTACACCTTC
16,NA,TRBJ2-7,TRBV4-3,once,CASSQERGVAGYEQYF,TGCGCCAGCAGCCAAGAGCGCGGGGTTGCAGGTTACGAGCAGTACTTC
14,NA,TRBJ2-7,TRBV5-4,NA,CASSLDSGGYEQYF,TGTGCCAGCAGCTTGGACAGCGGCGGCTACGAGCAGTACTTC
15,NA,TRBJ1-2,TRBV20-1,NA,CSASLDSLLGYGYTF,TGCAGTGCTAGTTTGGACAGCTTACTCGGCTATGGCTACACCTTC
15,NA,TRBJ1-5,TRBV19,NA,CASSMTQGGNQPQHF,TGTGCCAGTAGTATGACTCAGGGTGGCAATCAGCCCCAGCATTTT
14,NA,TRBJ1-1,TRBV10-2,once,CASSELRVHTEAFF,TGCGCCAGCAGTGAGTTGCGGGTCCACACTGAAGCTTTCTTT
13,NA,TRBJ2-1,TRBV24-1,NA,CATSDQDSREQFF,TGTGCCACCAGTGACCAGGACAGCAGAGAGCAGTTCTTC
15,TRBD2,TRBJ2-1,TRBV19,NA,CASSRLAGFYNEQFF,TGTGCCAGTAGTCGACTAGCGGGTTTCTACAATGAGCAGTTCTTC
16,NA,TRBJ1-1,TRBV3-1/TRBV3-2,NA,CASSQEMGALRTEAFF,TGTGCCAGCAGCCAAGAAATGGGGGCCCTAAGGACTGAAGCTTTCTTT
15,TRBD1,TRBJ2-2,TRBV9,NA,CASSPRTGPTGELFF,TGTGCCAGCAGCCCGCGGACAGGCCCCACCGGGGAGCTGTTTTTT
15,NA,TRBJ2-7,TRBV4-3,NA,CASSQVTGSGYEQYF,TGCGCCAGCAGCCAAGTAACAGGGTCGGGCTACGAGCAGTACTTC
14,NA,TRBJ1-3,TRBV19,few,CGSSERSSGNTIYF,TGTGGGAGTTCTGAAAGATCCTCTGGAAACACCATATATTTT
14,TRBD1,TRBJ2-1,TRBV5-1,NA,CASSFGTGLNEQFF,TGCGCCAGCAGCTTCGGGACAGGGCTCAATGAGCAGTTCTTC
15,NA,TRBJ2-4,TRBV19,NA,CASSIAVLAKNIQYF,TGTGCCAGTAGTATAGCGGTCCTAGCCAAAAACATTCAGTACTTC
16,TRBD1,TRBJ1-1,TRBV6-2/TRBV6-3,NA,CASSYRTGVGNTEAFF,TGTGCCAGCAGTTACCGCACAGGGGTCGGGAACACTGAAGCTTTCTTT
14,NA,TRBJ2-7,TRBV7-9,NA,CASLGDSETYEQYF,TGTGCCAGCCTAGGGGACTCCGAGACCTACGAGCAGTACTTC
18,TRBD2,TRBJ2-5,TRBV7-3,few,CASSLGTSGSGRQETQYF,TGTGCCAGCAGCTTAGGTACTAGCGGGAGTGGTCGCCAAGAGACCCAGTACTTC
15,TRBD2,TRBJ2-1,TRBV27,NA,CASSLSSGSGYEQFF,TGTGCCAGCAGTCTCTCTAGCGGGAGTGGGTATGAGCAGTTCTTC
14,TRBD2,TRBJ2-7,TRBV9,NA,CASSPTSANYEQYF,TGTGCCAGCAGCCCTACTAGCGCAAACTACGAGCAGTACTTC
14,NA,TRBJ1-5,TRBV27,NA,CASSFRGGNQPQHF,TGTGCCAGCAGCTTTCGCGGGGGCAATCAGCCCCAGCATTTT
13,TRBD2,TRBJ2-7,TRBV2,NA,CARGTSGSWEQYF,TGTGCCAGAGGGACTAGCGGGAGCTGGGAGCAGTACTTC
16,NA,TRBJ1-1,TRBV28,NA,CASSFRDSDGDTEAFF,TGTGCCAGCAGCTTCCGGGACTCAGACGGCGACACTGAAGCTTTCTTT
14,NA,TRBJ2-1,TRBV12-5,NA,CASSSSGSYNEQFF,TGTGCTAGTTCGAGTAGCGGCTCCTACAATGAGCAGTTCTTC
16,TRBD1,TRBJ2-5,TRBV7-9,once,CASSTETGEGLETQYF,TGTGCCAGCAGCACGGAGACAGGGGAAGGGCTAGAGACCCAGTACTTC
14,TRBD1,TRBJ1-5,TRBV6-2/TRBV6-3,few,CASSAPGTGQPQHF,TGTGCCAGCAGTGCCCCCGGGACAGGACAGCCCCAGCATTTT
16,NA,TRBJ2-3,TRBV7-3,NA,CASSSGGRFSTDTQYF,TGTGCCAGCAGCTCCGGGGGACGGTTTAGCACAGATACGCAGTATTTT
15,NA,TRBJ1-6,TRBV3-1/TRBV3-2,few,CASSPVTAPNSPLHF,TGTGCCAGCAGCCCCGTGACAGCCCCGAATTCACCCCTCCACTTT
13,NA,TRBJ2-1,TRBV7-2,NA,CASSLTGYNEQFF,TGTGCCAGCAGCTTAACGGGGTACAATGAGCAGTTCTTC
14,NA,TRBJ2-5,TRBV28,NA,CASSLTGGGETQYF,TGTGCCAGCAGTTTAACCGGGGGAGGCGAGACCCAGTACTTC
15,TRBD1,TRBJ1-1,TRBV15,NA,CATSSYRGVNTEAFF,TGTGCCACCAGCAGCTACAGGGGGGTGAACACTGAAGCTTTCTTT
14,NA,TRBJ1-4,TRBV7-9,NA,CASSLGLSNEKLFF,TGTGCCAGCAGCTTAGGCCTATCTAATGAAAAACTGTTTTTT
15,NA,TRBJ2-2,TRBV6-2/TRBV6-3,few,CASNYDSPNTGELFF,TGTGCCAGCAATTACGACAGCCCGAACACCGGGGAGCTGTTTTTT
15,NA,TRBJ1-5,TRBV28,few,CASSWGGSSNQPQHF,TGTGCCAGCAGTTGGGGGGGTTCGAGCAATCAGCCCCAGCATTTT
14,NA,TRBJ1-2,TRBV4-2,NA,CASSQDAGPYGYTF,TGTGCCAGCAGCCAAGACGCAGGGCCGTATGGCTACACCTTC
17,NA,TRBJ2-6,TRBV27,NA,CASSLSKQGTGANVLTF,TGTGCCAGCAGTTTATCCAAGCAGGGGACTGGGGCCAACGTCCTGACTTTC
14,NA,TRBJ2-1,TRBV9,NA,CASSPIESGNEQFF,TGTGCCAGCAGCCCCATCGAGAGCGGGAATGAGCAGTTCTTC
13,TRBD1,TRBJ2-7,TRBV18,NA,CASSLDRDYEQYF,TGTGCCAGCTCACTCGACAGGGACTACGAGCAGTACTTC
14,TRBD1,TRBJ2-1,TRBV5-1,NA,CASSLDYRGNEQFF,TGCGCCAGCAGCTTGGATTACAGGGGGAATGAGCAGTTCTTC